This T cell receptor (beta chain) was documented in a study of shared clonotypes between healthy human individuals. Study information: The cohort comprised a couple of women and a few men. Their ages spanned 18 to 49 years.

This clone was seen many times. TCRdb keeps only in-frame clones here, not all; method: immunoSEQ multiplex PCR. In the table there are roughly 1,000,000 clones, 75% to 80% of which are singletons. The V gene's germline CDR1 is SGHRS and CDR2 YFSETQ. V was clipped by 5 bases and J by 2 bases, with 8 bases between them. This CDR3 region has 13 residues. The rearrangement uses TRBV5-1 and TRBJ1-3, with D unclear. The receptor comes from a man younger than 35 in good health. Some clones in this sample may be carry-over from other donors' samples. The specimen sequenced was memory CD4+ T cells from PBMCs. The subset is: CD45RA-negative fraction. CDR3 region: CASRTSPGNTIYF. As DNA, the CDR3 is TGCGCCAGCAGGACGTCACCTGGAAACACCATATATTTT.